These 17 T cell receptor beta chains came from one sample sequenced in a study of CXCR3-negative and CXCR3-positive naive CD8 T cells. Findings and limits, study-wide: CXCR3-positive naive cells had more hydrophobic TRB CDR3s than CXCR3-negative naive cells.

Which antigens these TCRs recognize remains unknown. All TRB cDNA libraries came from 5' RACE performed with UMI labels. TCRdb re-called the 5' RACE reads and catalogs CDR3 proteins one per entry, DNA excluded. This sample contains some 150,000 distinct CDR3 sequences. What was sequenced was naive CXCR3+ CD8+ T cells from blood. As to subset: CD45RO-CCR7+CD27+CD95- naive CD8+ T cells expressing CXCR3 (TNR3+). Receptor source: a human donor in good health. Some clones in this sample may be carry-over from other donors' samples.

The chain combines TRBV5-1 with TRBJ2-1; TCRdb lists TRBD2, though no DNA is available to test this call. Germline V gene data show CDR1 as SGHRS and CDR2 as YFSETQ. The CDR3 loop spans 16 amino acids. The CDR3 protein is CASSPILAGVLEEQFF.

The V call is TRBV6-6, the J call TRBJ2-5. Germline CDR1 MNHNY, CDR2 SVGAGI (reference sequence). The CDR3 is 13 residues long. CDR3 sequence reads: CASSYGNGETQYF.

The chain carries TRBV27 and TRBJ1-5; TCRdb returns TRBD1, unconfirmable since there is no DNA. The CDR3 is 16 residues long. CDR1 and CDR2 from the germline V gene are MNHEY and SMNVEV (reference sequence). CDR3 sequence reads: CASSLVGTGIYQPQHF.

V and J are TRBV7-2 and TRBJ2-7; the D gene TCRdb calls, TRBD2, cannot be checked with no DNA. The CDR3 has 15 amino acids. The germline V gene has CDR1 SGHTA and CDR2 FQGNSA. The CDR3 loop is CASSFFAGTVYEQYF.

The chain has TRBV6-6 and TRBJ2-1; with no DNA, the TCRdb D assignment of TRBD2 cannot be verified. This CDR3 has 18 residues. CDR1 is MNHNY, CDR2 SVGAGI, per germline (reference sequence). The CDR3 protein is CASSKGLAGGASYNEQFF.

The rearrangement joins TRBV12-5 to TRBJ2-2. Looked up from germline, CDR1 is LGHNT and CDR2 is FRNRAP. This CDR3 is built from 13 residues. The CDR3 sequence: CASGVGSTGELFF. Supplemented by reference TRBV12-5 and TRBJ2-2, the full variable domain reads DARVTQTPRHKVTEMGQEVTMRCQPILGHNTVFWYRQTMMQGLELLAYFRNRAPLDDSGMPKDRFSAEMPDATLATLKIQPSEPRDSAVYFCASGVGSTGELFFGEGSRLTVL.

This chain joins TRBV29-1 and TRBJ2-5. Germline lookup yields CDR1 SQVTM and CDR2 ANQGSEA. This CDR3 is 14 amino acids long. CDR3: CSVDAAGSQETQYF.

The V call is TRBV5-1, the J call TRBJ2-1; TCRdb selects TRBD1, and the lack of DNA leaves this call unchecked. The length of the CDR3 is 15 residues. Germline CDR1 SGHRS, CDR2 YFSETQ. CDR3 sequence reads: CASSYETGGYNEQFF.

The chain recombines TRBV9 with TRBJ2-7; no DNA is available, so the TRBD2 call from TCRdb remains unchecked. The germline V gene has CDR1 SGDLS and CDR2 YYNGEE. CDR3 length equals 15 residues. The CDR3 loop reads CASSVGLAGGWEQYF.

This chain joins TRBV6-5 and TRBJ2-7; TCRdb's D call of TRBD1 is untestable without DNA. This CDR3 region has 18 residues. The germline V gene has CDR1 MNHEY and CDR2 SVGAGI. CDR3 sequence: CASSITGTGWVRGSEQYF.

The chain recombines TRBV7-9 with TRBJ2-5; without DNA, the TCRdb call of TRBD1 cannot be checked. This CDR3 region has 14 residues. Per germline, CDR1 SEHNR and CDR2 FQNEAQ (reference sequence). CDR3 loop: CASSSPTGGETQYF.

CDR3 residues: CASSLVFSGQGVEQYF. The chain combines TRBV5-4 with TRBJ2-7; TCRdb's D call of TRBD1 is untestable without DNA. The V gene's germline CDR1 is SGHNT and CDR2 YYREEE (reference sequence). The CDR3 loop spans 16 amino acids.

The V call is TRBV6-6, the J call TRBJ1-1. Per the germline V gene, CDR1 is MNHNY and CDR2 is SVGAGI (reference sequence). This CDR3 spans 12 amino acids. CDR3 sequence: CASSYGETEAFF.

The chain carries TRBV7-9 and TRBJ2-7; TCRdb's assignment of TRBD1 cannot be checked, as there is no DNA. Per the germline V gene, CDR1 is SEHNR and CDR2 is FQNEAQ (reference sequence). This CDR3 spans 16 amino acids. CDR3 sequence: CASSFGRGGSTYEQYF. The full variable domain, its missing parts supplied by reference TRBV7-9 and TRBJ2-7, is DTGVSQNPRHKITKRGQNVTFRCDPISEHNRLYWYRQTLGQGPEFLTYFQNEAQLEKSRLLSDRFSAERPKGSFSTLEIQRTEQGDSAMYLCASSFGRGGSTYEQYFGPGTRLTVT.

V gene TRBV6-4 combines with J gene TRBJ1-4; the TCRdb D gene call, TRBD1, has no DNA to confirm it. The germline V gene has CDR1 MRHNA and CDR2 SNTAGT. The CDR3 sequence is 16 residues long. CDR3 residues: CASSPSGGITNEKLFF.

The rearrangement uses TRBV29-1 and TRBJ2-5; TCRdb proposes TRBD2, but this gene call is untestable without DNA. Germline CDR1 and CDR2: SQVTM and ANQGSEA. This CDR3 contains 18 residues. This chain's CDR3 is CSVEDGLAGGLAQETQYF.

The genes are TRBV4-1 and TRBJ2-3; lacking DNA, the TRBD1 call made by TCRdb goes unchecked. The CDR3 has 15 amino acids. Per germline, CDR1 MGHRA and CDR2 YSYEKL. CDR3 in amino acids: CASSQRGGFADTQYF.